The following is a TCR beta chain sequence with its context. Its antigen is not known. Using a J-beta primer mix together with a sample-barcoded 5' primer, a second PCR was run for about 6 to 12 cycles. Tagging of each cDNA molecule was performed by a template-switch adaptor with 12 random nucleotides. TCRdb re-derived calls from the 5' RACE reads in MiXCR, one entry per CDR3 protein. Among fewer than 2 million distinct CDR3 sequences, approximately 39% were seen once, and the ten largest hold roughly 23%. The sample originates from a study of blood T cells in healthy people across ages. Study findings and constraints: Naive T cell percentage showed a strong correlation with TCR beta diversity. Donor CMV status, an unknown factor, possibly confounded changes in expanded clonotypes.

The germline gives CDR1 SGHDT, CDR2 YYEEEE. This CDR3 is built from 15 residues. Trimming removed 4 bases at V and 0 bases at J, with 14 bases between. This rearrangement joins TRBV5-6 to TRBJ2-7, with a tentative D call TRBD2 (6 bases). The clonotype comes from a human donor in good health. Specimen: blood. CDR3 in amino acids: CASSRMGGPSYEQYF. CDR3 DNA sequence: TGTGCCAGCAGCCGAATGGGGGGACCCTCCTACGAGCAGTACTTC.